This T cell receptor (beta chain) was retrieved from a study of blood T cell repertoires in COVID-19 (dated by TCRdb to 2020 to 2021). In terms of the full investigation: Samples from collaborators originated in the United States, Italy and Spain and spanned both the acute and convalescent phases of COVID-19. The samples were drawn from the first 160 participants of the ongoing ImmuneRACE study and from 950 to 1,500 subjects provided by 6 global collaborators. The prospective study material was composed of cDNA or gDNA derived from T cells, B-cell-depleted T cells, or PBMCs. The repertoires were released in a freely available public database meant as a resource for research on the immune response to SARS-CoV-2. Where HLA class I and class II types were available, the types were taken from metadata supplied by the sample provider, not from assay-based typing. Subjects who had been exposed to COVID-19, were actively infected with it, or had recovered from it provided the deeply sampled blood TCRbeta repertoires that made up the dataset. Nearly every sample came with metadata listing a de-identified subject ID, COVID-19 status, age in years and sex. What the work shows at the level of the full study, not this receptor alone: Clinical and demographic metadata were provided uncurated, with the amount varying by source and participant.

Samples from volunteer blood donors who had recovered from COVID-19 were contributed by a second Seattle source. Each collaborating institution followed its own protocols to collect whole blood in K2EDTA tubes. Collaborator samples were shipped for TCRbeta analysis as frozen whole blood, isolated PBMCs, or DNA extracted from either sample type. TCRbeta CDR3 regions were amplified from genomic DNA using the immunoSEQ Assay, a bias-controlled multiplex PCR. The paper's data handling went like this. The number of nucleated cells in each sample was estimated from the amplification of reference gene primers within the assay. To quantify the absolute abundance of each unique TCRbeta CDR3 rearrangement, sequence reads were collapsed and filtered. For each sample, productive Simpson clonality was calculated as the square root of Simpson's diversity index across productive rearrangements. In its TCRdb copy, this immuneACCESS table keeps in-frame sequences only and misses some clones. Where compared with another copy, unresolved V genes explain less than half of these, and the others have no known cause. For V, J and clone size, that table is used; D and trimming come from the DNA. The table for this sample lists fewer than 200,000 clones; about 86% of them were counted only once. In total, the top ten clones hold 15% to 20% of the sample.

CDR3 length: 13 amino acids, cysteine to phenylalanine. CDR3 DNA is the only sequence kept; it has 39 bases, read in frame from the first base. Trimming removed 3 bases from V and 2 bases from J, leaving 7 bases between the germline ends. This clone was picked up one time. Its antigen has not been determined. Per-base quality was not reported, and no clone a single base away is much larger than it. Other DNA sequences from this sample encode an identical CDR3 as well. Sequencing was done on a sample of peripheral blood. This clonotype originated in a woman aged 70-85 years who had recovered from COVID-19. The rearranged segments are TRBV12-3 or TRBV12-4 and TRBJ1-2; the D gene cannot be resolved reliably. The CDR3 has the sequence CASSLGRNYGYTF. The DNA reads TGTGCCAGCAGTTTGGGCAGAAACTATGGCTACACCTTC.